The TCR beta chain under discussion was sequenced for a study of regulatory T cells in long-lasting Graves disease. Combining iRepertoire HTBI primers with Arm-PCR of CDR3 regions, the authors built TCR beta libraries. Using its own MiXCR run on the multiplex PCR reads, TCRdb lists one record per CDR3 protein. The table records fewer than 600,000 distinct CDR3 sequences, roughly 23% of them present only once. Documented time point: persistent/refractory GD, antithyroid drugs over 5 years with positive TRAb. Generation of the TCR library employed RNA extracted from PBMCs. This CDR3 is 12 amino acids long. CDR1 SGHRS and CDR2 YFSETQ come from the germline V gene.

The source of this sequence is a female donor with Graves disease. This specimen consisted of peripheral blood mononuclear cells (PBMCs), obtained when the disease was refractory, from a patient treated with antithyroid drugs. The chain has TRBV5-1 and TRBJ2-2, with D possibly TRBD2 on 6 matching bases. CDR3 nucleotides: TGCGCTACCAGGGCGGGGACCAGGGAGCTGTTTTTT. Its translation is CATRAGTRELFF.